The rows below give T cell receptor beta chains drawn from one sample of a study of control samples from healthy donors and cancer patients. Repertoires were generated with immunoSEQ multiplex PCR, while TCRdb's copy carries only in-frame clones and drops some. The top ten clones hold roughly 21% of a sample with approximately 100,000 clones, around nine tenths of them seen once. Sequenced sample: blood. Receptors were obtained from a man younger than 40 in good health. The conserved cysteine and the conserved F or W are not part of the CDR3 here.

TRBV27	TRBJ2-1	ASSLEGGYNEQF
TRBV12-3/TRBV12-4	TRBJ1-2	ASRLTGRGYT
TRBV2	TRBJ2-7	ASRLKRGSSYEQY
TRBV21-1	TRBJ1-1	ASSYPPPDSANTEAF
TRBV11-3	TRBJ1-2	ASSLESRGGSYGYT
TRBV7-2	TRBJ2-2	ASSFPLAGGPSGELF
TRBV30	TRBJ2-6	AWSVSGSGTGANVLT
TRBV5-4	TRBJ1-3	ASSPSSGNTIY
TRBV10-3	TRBJ1-1	AITETPGQATRGTEAF
TRBV7-3	TRBJ2-1	ASGRKVAGDNEQF
TRBV11-2	TRBJ2-3	ASSLNSGDDTQY
TRBV7-2	TRBJ2-5	ASSFVRPGQETQY
TRBV29-1	TRBJ1-2	SVGQLANYGYT
TRBV29-1	TRBJ2-7	SVEDPRGQSYEQY
TRBV4-2	TRBJ2-5	ASSSSSGGAQETQY
TRBV6-5	TRBJ2-7	APREGYEQY
TRBV7-6	TRBJ1-5	ASSLGTGGSGQPQH
TRBV25-1	TRBJ2-1	ASRDDRGYNEQF
TRBV9	TRBJ1-1	ASSPLRDSRSTEAF
TRBV30	TRBJ1-1	ASAKSGTTEAF
TRBV5-1	TRBJ1-2	ASSWDSYGYT
TRBV30	TRBJ1-2	AWSPNTLYGYT
TRBV28	TRBJ2-2	ASSPWAGELF
TRBV21-1	TRBJ2-3	ASSLPPLAGSTDTQY
TRBV4-1	TRBJ2-1	ASSQNPSGAYNEQF
TRBV10-1	TRBJ2-7	ASSDSSYEQY
TRBV27	TRBJ2-2	ASSLIGGDTGELF
TRBV12-3/TRBV12-4	TRBJ1-2	ASSPGEGYGYT
TRBV30	TRBJ2-5	AWSVMETQY
TRBV2	TRBJ1-5	ASREGTGHNQPQH
TRBV5-1	TRBJ2-1	ASSYTRQGQDEQF
TRBV24-1	TRBJ2-5	ATSHPGGAETQY
TRBV30	TRBJ2-2	AWRSDRHGELF
TRBV2	TRBJ2-5	ASSLLRGAQETQY
TRBV28	TRBJ1-6	ASNSEGGGGYNSPLH
TRBV29-1	TRBJ1-3	SVVTPSSGNTIY
TRBV12-3/TRBV12-4	TRBJ1-2	ASRLDGDYGYT
TRBV3-1/TRBV3-2	TRBJ1-3	ASSQAQGAGNTIY
TRBV30	TRBJ1-6	AWTWAPGDSPLH
TRBV9	TRBJ2-3	ASSVWGESTDTQY
TRBV10-3	TRBJ1-1	AISESDLLNTEAF
TRBV7-9	TRBJ1-5	ASDEGGGPQGLPQH
TRBV7-9	TRBJ2-5	ASGAGTGFGETQY
TRBV11-2	TRBJ1-1	ASSLGRVSEAF